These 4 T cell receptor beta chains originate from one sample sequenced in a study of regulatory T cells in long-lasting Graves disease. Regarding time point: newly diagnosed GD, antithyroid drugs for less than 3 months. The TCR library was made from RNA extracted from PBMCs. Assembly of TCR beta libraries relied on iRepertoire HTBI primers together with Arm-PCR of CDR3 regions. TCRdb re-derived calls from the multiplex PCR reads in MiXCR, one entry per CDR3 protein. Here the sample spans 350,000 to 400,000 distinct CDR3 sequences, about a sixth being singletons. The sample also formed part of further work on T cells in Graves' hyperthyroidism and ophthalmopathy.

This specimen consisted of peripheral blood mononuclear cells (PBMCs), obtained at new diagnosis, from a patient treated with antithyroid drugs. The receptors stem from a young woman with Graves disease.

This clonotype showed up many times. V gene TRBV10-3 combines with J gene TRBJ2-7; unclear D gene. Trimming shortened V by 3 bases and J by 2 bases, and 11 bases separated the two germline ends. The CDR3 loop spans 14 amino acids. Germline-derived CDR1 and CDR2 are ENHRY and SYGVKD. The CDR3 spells CAISEVSDTYEQYF. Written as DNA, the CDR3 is TGTGCCATCAGTGAAGTATCGGATACCTACGAGCAGTACTTC.

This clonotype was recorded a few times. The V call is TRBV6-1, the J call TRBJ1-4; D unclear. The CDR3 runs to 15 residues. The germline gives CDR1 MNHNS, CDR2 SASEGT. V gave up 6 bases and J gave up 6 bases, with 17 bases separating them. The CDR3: CASRRGRKADEKLFF. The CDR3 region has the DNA TGTGCCAGCAGGCGCGGACGCAAAGCCGATGAAAAACTGTTTTTT.

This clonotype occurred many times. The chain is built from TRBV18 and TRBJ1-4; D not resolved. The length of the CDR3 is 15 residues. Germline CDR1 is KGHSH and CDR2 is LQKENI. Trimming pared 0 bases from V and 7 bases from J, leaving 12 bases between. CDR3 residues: CASSPPGGYGEKLFF. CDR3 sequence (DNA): TGTGCCAGCTCACCACCGGGCGGGTACGGTGAAAAACTGTTTTTT. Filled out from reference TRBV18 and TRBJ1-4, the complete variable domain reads NAGVMQNPRHLVRRRGQEARLRCSPMKGHSHVYWYRQLPEEGLKFMVYLQKENIIDESGMPKERFSAEFPKEGPSILRIQQVVRGDSAAYFCASSPPGGYGEKLFFGSGTQLSVL.

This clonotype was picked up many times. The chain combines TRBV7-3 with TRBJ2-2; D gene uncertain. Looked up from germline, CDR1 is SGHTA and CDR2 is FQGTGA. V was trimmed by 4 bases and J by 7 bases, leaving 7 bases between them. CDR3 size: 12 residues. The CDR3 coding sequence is TGTGCCAGCAGCTACCCTGGCGGGGAGCTGTTTTTT. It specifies CASSYPGGELFF. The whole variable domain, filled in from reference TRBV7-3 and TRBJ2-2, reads GAGVSQTPSNKVTEKGKYVELRCDPISGHTALYWYRQSLGQGPEFLIYFQGTGAADDSGLPNDRFFAVRPEGSVSTLKIQRTERGDSAVYLCASSYPGGELFFGEGSRLTVL.